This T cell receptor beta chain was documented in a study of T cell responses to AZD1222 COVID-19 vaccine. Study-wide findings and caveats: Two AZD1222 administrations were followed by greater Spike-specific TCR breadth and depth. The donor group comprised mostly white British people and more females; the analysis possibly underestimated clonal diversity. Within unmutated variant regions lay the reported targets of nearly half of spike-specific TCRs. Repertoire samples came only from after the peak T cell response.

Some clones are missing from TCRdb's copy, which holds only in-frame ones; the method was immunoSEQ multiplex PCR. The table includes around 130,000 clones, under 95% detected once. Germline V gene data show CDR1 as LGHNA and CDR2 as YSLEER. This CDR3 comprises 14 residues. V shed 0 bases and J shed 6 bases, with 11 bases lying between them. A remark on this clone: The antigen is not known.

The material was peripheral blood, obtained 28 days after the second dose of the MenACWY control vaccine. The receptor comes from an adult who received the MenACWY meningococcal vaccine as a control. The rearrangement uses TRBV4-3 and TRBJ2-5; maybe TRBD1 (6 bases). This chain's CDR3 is CASSQETGGKTQYF. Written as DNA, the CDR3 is TGCGCCAGCAGCCAAGAGACAGGTGGGAAGACCCAGTACTTC.